This TCR beta chain is from a study of post-analysis software for immune sequencing data. As regards this clonotype: Its antigen remains unidentified.

Every TCR beta cDNA library bore unique molecular identifiers. TCRdb passed the PCR reads through MiXCR, listing each CDR3 protein once. The sample includes about 430,000 distinct CDR3 sequences, approximately 39% of them seen just once. The CDR3 is made up of 15 amino acids. The V end lost 7 bases, the J end lost 0 bases, and 13 bases lay between the germline ends. Germline CDR1 SNHLY, CDR2 FYNNEI. Study-level points and caveats: Patients used about 5 TRBV segments, including TRBV5-6, TRBV5-1 and TRBV20-1, more often than controls. Significantly lower normalized Chao1 diversity was seen in multiple sclerosis patients than in controls.

The sequencing input was blood. This TCR came from a girl aged 2 to 10 with multiple sclerosis. The V and J genes are TRBV2 and TRBJ2-4; unclear D gene. The CDR3 loop reads CASTGVLVAKNIQYF. The CDR3 nucleotides are TGTGCCAGCACGGGCGTGCTCGTAGCCAAAAACATTCAGTACTTC.